What follows describes a single TCR beta chain. The protocol was immunoSEQ multiplex PCR, while the TCRdb copy is restricted to in-frame clones and leaves out a portion. The table includes some 87,000 clones, approximately 91% detected once. These data come from a study of technical replicates of blood from a handful of donors. Germline loops: CDR1 MRHNA, CDR2 SNTAGT. V gave up 5 bases and J gave up 4 bases, with 20 bases separating them. The length of the CDR3 is 16 residues. Sequencing was performed on T cells isolated from PBMCs. This TCR was recovered from a human donor in good health. This rearrangement joins TRBV6-4 to TRBJ1-2, with a tentative D call TRBD1 (6 bases). The DNA for the CDR3 is TGTGCCAGCAGTCCCCCCCAACAGGGATCCGGCTATGGCTACACCTTC. Translating it yields CASSPPQQGSGYGYTF.